The 32 T cell receptor beta chains listed next were all sequenced from one sample in a study of cytomegalovirus exposure and HLA in healthy donors. The PCR used 60 Vbeta and 13 Jbeta primers. Measured with immunoSEQ multiplex PCR; TCRdb has only the in-frame clones, and not every one. The sample carries fewer than 200,000 clones, 80% to 90% recorded once. The sample was PBMCs. The source of these receptors is a woman aged 18-35 years in good health and CMV-seronegative.

This rearrangement joins TRBV15 to TRBJ2-1; D uncertain. Trimming cost V 1 base and J 8 bases, with 9 bases left between them. CDR1 is LNHNV and CDR2 is YYDKDF in the germline V gene (reference sequence). This CDR3 comprises 13 residues. CDR3 residues: CATSRGVSYEQFF. CDR3 sequence (DNA): TGTGCCACCAGCAGAGGAGTTAGCTATGAGCAGTTCTTC.

This clone has only a few counts. This chain connects TRBV27 to TRBJ2-1; 16 positions agree with TRBD2. CDR3 length equals 18 residues. Germline CDR1 MNHEY, CDR2 SMNVEV (reference sequence). V gave up 5 bases and J gave up 3 bases; unmatched junction bases: 7. The CDR3 protein is CASSLPGLAGGHYNEQFF. The CDR3 nucleotides are TGTGCCAGCAGTCTCCCGGGACTAGCGGGAGGGCACTACAATGAGCAGTTCTTC.

The chain links TRBV2 to TRBJ1-3; D not certain. Germline V gene data show CDR1 as SNHLY and CDR2 as FYNNEI. V lost 4 bases and J lost 4, with 14 bases in between. This CDR3 has 15 amino acids. The CDR3 nucleotides read TGTGCCAGCAGTGGGAGAGCGGGCGCGGGAAACACCATATATTTT. Amino acid sequence: CASSGRAGAGNTIYF.

The chain joins TRBV18 to TRBJ1-2; TRBD1 aligns across 8 bases. The V gene's germline CDR1 is KGHSH and CDR2 LQKENI. J lost 5 bases, V lost 3 bases, and 14 bases had no gene match. CDR3 length equals 17 residues. The DNA of the CDR3 is TGTGCCAGCTCACCGGGATTGGCAGGGGGCCTTCTTTATGGCTACACCTTC. Encoded protein: CASSPGLAGGLLYGYTF.

CDR3 residues: CASSPTGDYEQYF. The CDR3 DNA reads as TGTGCCAGCTCACCGACAGGGGACTACGAGCAGTACTTC. The chain is built from TRBV18 and TRBJ2-7, with TRBD1 matching 8 bases. Germline V gene sequence: CDR1 KGHSH, CDR2 LQKENI. V trimming: 3 bases; J trimming: 3 bases; junction bases outside the gene matches: 1. The CDR3 extends over 13 amino acids.

This chain uses TRBV28 with TRBJ2-7; possibly TRBD2 for D (6 bases). V was pared by 11 bases and J by 6 bases, with 20 bases between. Germline V gives CDR1 MDHEN, CDR2 SYDVKM. The CDR3 is 13 residues long. In nucleotides, the CDR3 is TGTGCCTCCGCGGGAACGGCTTACGGCGAGCAGTACTTC. It translates to CASAGTAYGEQYF.

This chain joins TRBV10-3 and TRBJ2-1; no clear D. The CDR3 covers 16 residues. Trimming shortened V by 2 bases and J by 5 bases, and 16 bases separated the two germline ends. Germline-derived CDR1 and CDR2 are ENHRY and SYGVKD. The CDR3 nucleotides read TGTGCCATCAGTGAGCCCGATTTTTGGGCAGACAATGAGCAGTTCTTC. This translates into CAISEPDFWADNEQFF.

Only a few counts were recorded for this clone. The gene calls are TRBV6-5 and TRBJ1-2; 8 positions match TRBD1. CDR1 and CDR2 (germline): MNHEY, SVGAGI. The V and J ends lost 4 bases and 4 bases, in that order; junction bases with no gene match: 11. This CDR3 contains 16 residues. CDR3 bases: TGTGCCAGCAGTTCTGACAGGGGAAGGCTGGGCTATGGCTACACCTTC. Translation gives CASSSDRGRLGYGYTF.

The J gene is TRBJ2-7, the V gene TRBV11-2, with 8 bases fitting TRBD2. CDR3 size: 15 residues. J gave up 2 bases and V 4 bases, and 7 bases lay outside the gene matches. The germline gives CDR1 SGHAT, CDR2 FQNNGV. The CDR3 spells CASSSATGGAYEQYF. DNA for the CDR3: TGTGCCAGCAGCTCAGCCACGGGGGGGGCCTACGAGCAGTACTTC.

V usage is TRBV7-6 and J usage is TRBJ1-2, with 7 bases identical to TRBD1. The V segment lost 5 bases and the J segment 4 bases; nucleotides outside the gene matches: 10. Germline values: CDR1 SGHVS, CDR2 FNYEAQ. CDR3 size: 15 residues. CDR3 sequence reads: CASSPRTGGGYGYTF. The CDR3 coding sequence is TGTGCCAGCAGCCCAAGGACAGGAGGAGGCTATGGCTACACCTTC.

The V call is TRBV7-8, the J call TRBJ1-5, with 7 bases that match TRBD1. CDR1 SGHVS and CDR2 FQNEAQ come from the germline V gene. The CDR3 loop spans 17 amino acids. V was clipped by 1 base and J by 5 bases; unmatched bases: 11. CDR3 nucleotide sequence: TGTGCCAGCAGCTTAGTAGTGGTGACAGGGTTTTATCAGCCCCAGCATTTT. Its protein product is CASSLVVVTGFYQPQHF. Full variable domain (remainder filled in from reference TRBV7-8 and TRBJ1-5): GAGVSQSPRYKVAKRGQDVALRCDPISGHVSLFWYQQALGQGPEFLTYFQNEAQLDKSGLPSDRFFAERPEGSVSTLKIQRTQQEDSAVYLCASSLVVVTGFYQPQHFGDGTRLSIL.

The rearrangement joins TRBV11-2 to TRBJ2-7; the match to TRBD2 covers 13 bases. The V gene's germline CDR1 is SGHAT and CDR2 FQNNGV. The ends lost 3 bases at V and 3 bases at J; junction bases unmatched: 5. The CDR3 runs 16 residues. The CDR3 protein is CASSLVGLAGNYEQYF. CDR3 DNA sequence: TGTGCCAGCAGCTTGGTGGGACTAGCGGGGAACTACGAGCAGTACTTC.

V and J are TRBV29-1 and TRBJ2-1, with TRBD1 identical over 7 bases. The length of the CDR3 is 12 residues. Germline-derived CDR1 and CDR2 are SQVTM and ANQGSEA. The J segment lost 9 bases and the V segment lost 6 bases, leaving 8 bases of the junction unmatched. Here the CDR3 reads CSVDNRGSEQFF. CDR3 sequence (DNA): TGCAGCGTAGACAACAGGGGATCTGAGCAGTTCTTC.

This sequence joins TRBV9 and TRBJ1-6; no clear D gene. Germline V gives CDR1 SGDLS, CDR2 YYNGEE. The ends were cut back, 3 bases at V and 10 bases at J, with 11 bases in the middle. This CDR3 spans 13 amino acids. The CDR3 DNA sequence: TGTGCCAGCAGCGCCAATCCAATCTCACCCCTCCACTTT. It translates to CASSANPISPLHF. Full variable domain (remainder filled in from reference TRBV9 and TRBJ1-6): DSGVTQTPKHLITATGQRVTLRCSPRSGDLSVYWYQQSLDQGLQFLIQYYNGEERAKGNILERFSAQQFPDLHSELNLSSLELGDSALYFCASSANPISPLHFGNGTRLTVT.

CDR3 DNA: TGTGCCAGCAGTTGGGGACTCCTCTACGAGCAGTACTTC. Residues: CASSWGLLYEQYF. The V gene is TRBV28, the J gene TRBJ2-7, with D possibly matching TRBD2 (6 bases). Germline CDR1 and CDR2: MDHEN and SYDVKM. V lost 4 bases and J lost 3, with 10 bases in between. The CDR3 has 13 residues.

This chain uses TRBV18 with TRBJ2-6; TRBD2 agrees at 10 bases. The length of the CDR3 is 17 residues. Looked up from germline, CDR1 is KGHSH and CDR2 is LQKENI. The V gene end was trimmed by 3 bases and the J gene end by 2 bases; junction bases not matched to a gene: 4. CDR3 region: CASSPSGRRTGANVLTF. The CDR3 DNA sequence: TGTGCCAGCTCACCTAGCGGGAGGCGTACTGGGGCCAACGTCCTGACTTTC.

J is TRBJ2-2 and V is TRBV27, with D hard to call. The germline V and J ends were trimmed by 6 bases and 4 bases, with 6 bases remaining between them. This CDR3 comprises 12 residues. Germline V lookup: CDR1 MNHEY, CDR2 SMNVEV (reference sequence). CDR3 amino acids: CASSQFTGELFF. In nucleotides, the CDR3 is TGTGCCAGCAGCCAGTTCACCGGGGAGCTGTTTTTT.

The chain joins TRBV2 to TRBJ1-2, with a possible D match to TRBD1 (5 bases). Trimming left V 6 bases short and J 2 bases short, with 13 bases between. CDR1 SNHLY and CDR2 FYNNEI come from the germline V gene. The CDR3 sequence is 14 residues long. Here the CDR3 DNA reads TGTGCCAGCAGAGTCGACAGTAACAACTATGGCTACACCTTC. It specifies CASRVDSNNYGYTF. Together with reference TRBV2 and TRBJ1-2, the CDR3 gives the full variable domain: EPEVTQTPSHQVTQMGQEVILRCVPISNHLYFYWYRQILGQKVEFLVSFYNNEISEKSEIFDDQFSVERPDGSNFTLKIRSTKLEDSAMYFCASRVDSNNYGYTFGSGTRLTVV.

V is TRBV9 and J is TRBJ2-1, with D possibly being TRBD1 (6 bases). Between the trimmed V and J ends, which lost 4 bases and 0 bases, there was a span of 14 bases. The germline V gene has CDR1 SGDLS and CDR2 YYNGEE. The CDR3 consists of 16 residues. The CDR3 coding sequence is TGTGCCAGCAGCTCCCAGGGGCCTTCCTCCTACAATGAGCAGTTCTTC. Translation: CASSSQGPSSYNEQFF.

This clone has just a few counts. This chain uses TRBV25-1 with TRBJ2-1; 8 bases fit TRBD1. The germline V gene has CDR1 MGHDK and CDR2 SYGVNS. The CDR3 extends over 15 amino acids. With V trimmed by 4 bases and J by 7 bases, 9 bases remained unmatched. The CDR3, as DNA: TGTGCCAGCAGTGGCCGGACAGGGAATAGGAATGAGCAGTTCTTC. It is translated as CASSGRTGNRNEQFF.

The chain employs TRBV9 and TRBJ1-1; D possibly corresponds to TRBD1 (6 bases). CDR1 and CDR2 (germline): SGDLS, YYNGEE. Trimming removed 2 bases from V and 5 bases from J, with 13 bases in between. The CDR3 extends over 14 amino acids. The CDR3 coding sequence is TGTGCCAGCAGCGTTCAGGGGATGGAGACTGAAGCTTTCTTT. Its translation is CASSVQGMETEAFF.

The chain links TRBV13 to TRBJ1-4; 8 nucleotides agree with TRBD1. The V gene's germline CDR1 is PRHDT and CDR2 FYEKMQ (reference sequence). J lost 5 bases, V lost 1 base, and 3 bases had no gene match. The CDR3 covers 15 residues. This chain's CDR3 is CASSLAGTGNEKLFF. DNA of the CDR3: TGTGCCAGCAGCTTAGCCGGGACAGGCAATGAAAAACTGTTTTTT. The whole variable domain, filled in from reference TRBV13 and TRBJ1-4, reads AAGVIQSPRHLIKEKRETATLKCYPIPRHDTVYWYQQGPGQDPQFLISFYEKMQSDKGSIPDRFSAQQFSDYHSELNMSSLELGDSALYFCASSLAGTGNEKLFFGSGTQLSVL.

This rearrangement joins TRBV9 to TRBJ2-7; TRBD2 matches 7 bases. Germline CDR1 is SGDLS and CDR2 is YYNGEE. The CDR3 totals 15 residues. V lost 0 bases and J lost 0; bases outside the gene matches: 3. CDR3 sequence: CASSVGAGVSYEQYF. CDR3 sequence (DNA): TGTGCCAGCAGCGTAGGTGCGGGAGTCTCCTACGAGCAGTACTTC.

This clone showed up just a few times. The chain combines TRBV4-1 with TRBJ2-5; 10 nucleotides agree with TRBD2. This CDR3 region has 19 residues. Looked up from germline, CDR1 is MGHRA and CDR2 is YSYEKL. V dropped 0 bases and J dropped 3; count of bases not matched to a gene: 13. The CDR3 region is CASSQDLRLAGDGEETQYF. CDR3 nucleotide sequence: TGCGCCAGCAGCCAAGATCTCCGTCTAGCGGGAGATGGAGAAGAGACCCAGTACTTC.

This clone was picked up one time. The chain links TRBV30 to TRBJ2-5, with D perhaps matching TRBD1 (5 bases). The J call is in doubt because the DNA end fits TRBJ2-7 better. The CDR3 runs 19 residues. Germline CDR1 reads GTSNPN; CDR2 reads SVGIG (reference sequence). The CDR3 nucleotides read TGTGCCTGGAGTGTACAGGCCTTAAACGTTTTTCTGAGCTCCTACGAGCAGTACTTC. This codes for CAWSVQALNVFLSSYEQYF.

This clone was counted only a few times. DNA of the CDR3: TGTGCCAGCAGTTTGACTGCTAGCGGGAGTTCCTACGAGCAGTACTTC. It is translated as CASSLTASGSSYEQYF. The chain has TRBV28 and TRBJ2-7, with 10 nucleotides matching TRBD2. CDR3 length equals 16 residues. Germline trimming cut 3 bases from V and 1 base from J; bases unmatched to any gene: 6. Germline V gene lookup returns CDR1 MDHEN and CDR2 SYDVKM. Drawing the rest from reference TRBV28 and TRBJ2-7, the complete variable domain is DVKVTQSSRYLVKRTGEKVFLECVQDMDHENMFWYRQDPGLGLRLIYFSYDVKMKEKGDIPEGYSVSREKKERFSLILESASTNQTSMYLCASSLTASGSSYEQYFGPGTRLTVT.

This clone was observed once. The J gene is TRBJ2-1, the V gene TRBV5-8; 9 nucleotides line up with TRBD2. Unmatched junction bases numbered 1, after V lost 2 bases and J lost 1 base. The CDR3 is made up of 15 amino acids. Per the germline V gene, CDR1 is SGHTS and CDR2 is YDEGEE. CDR3: CASSFSGRSYNEQFF. The CDR3, as DNA: TGTGCCAGCAGCTTCAGCGGGAGGTCCTACAATGAGCAGTTCTTC. Full variable domain (rest looked up from reference TRBV5-8 and TRBJ2-1): EAGVTQSPTHLIKTRGQQATLRCSPISGHTSVYWYQQALGLGLQFLLWYDEGEERNRGNFPPRFSGRQFPNYSSELNVNALELEDSALYLCASSFSGRSYNEQFFGPGTRLTVL.

The chain employs TRBV5-1 and TRBJ2-3; TRBD1 matches at 9 bases. CDR1 is SGHRS and CDR2 is YFSETQ in the germline V gene. V trimming: 4 bases; J trimming: 1 base; junction bases outside the gene matches: 7. CDR3 length: 16 amino acids. CDR3 in DNA: TGCGCCAGCAGCCCAAAGCGGACAGGGGGCACAGATACGCAGTATTTT. Protein product: CASSPKRTGGTDTQYF.

V gene TRBV11-3 combines with J gene TRBJ2-1; TRBD1 matches at 7 bases. This CDR3 comprises 12 residues. CDR1 SGHNT and CDR2 YENEEA come from the germline V gene. V was clipped by 5 bases and J by 9 bases; unmatched bases: 4. CDR3 protein: CASSEGGFEQFF. The CDR3 region has the DNA TGTGCCAGCAGCGAAGGGGGCTTTGAGCAGTTCTTC.

This chain uses TRBV27 with TRBJ2-1, with D maybe TRBD2 (6 bases). V gave up 5 bases and J gave up 0 bases, with 14 bases separating them. The CDR3 is 16 residues long. Germline V gene sequence: CDR1 MNHEY, CDR2 SMNVEV (reference sequence). The CDR3 here is CASSLPSVDSYNEQFF. CDR3 sequence (DNA): TGTGCCAGCAGTCTTCCTAGCGTCGACTCCTACAATGAGCAGTTCTTC.

The chain employs TRBV19 and TRBJ2-3; the match to TRBD2 covers 8 bases. V was clipped by 3 bases and J by 5 bases; unmatched bases: 4. The germline CDR1 and CDR2 sequences are LNHDA and SQIVND (reference sequence). The CDR3 spans 14 residues. The CDR3 loop reads CASSIGGGRDTQYF. In nucleotides, the CDR3 is TGTGCCAGTAGTATCGGGGGGGGCAGAGATACGCAGTATTTT.

Only one count was recorded for this clone. The CDR3 nucleotides read TGTGCCAGAGGACTAGCGGCTACCATGAACACCGGGGAGCTGTTTTTT. Its protein product is CARGLAATMNTGELFF. The genes are TRBV21-1 and TRBJ2-2; TRBD2 is the table's D call, not checked against the DNA. TRBV21-1 is an annotated pseudogene. The CDR3 totals 16 residues.